These 10 T cell receptor beta chains came from one sample sequenced in a study of technical replicates of blood from a few donors. Libraries were prepared by immunoSEQ multiplex PCR; TCRdb keeps only in-frame clonotypes and omits some of them. The table includes some 79,000 clones, about 91% detected once. The sequenced material came from T cells isolated from PBMCs. The receptor source for this set is a human donor in good health. Some clones in this sample may be carry-over from other donors' samples.

J is TRBJ2-1 and V is TRBV9, with D possibly TRBD2 on 6 matching bases. This CDR3 has 13 residues. V lost 3 bases and J lost 4, with 8 bases in between. Germline CDR1 reads SGDLS; CDR2 reads YYNGEE. In DNA, the CDR3 is TGTGCCAGCAGCGCCGGGACTTACAATGAGCAGTTCTTC. This encodes CASSAGTYNEQFF.

The rearrangement links TRBV28 to TRBJ2-2, with D possibly matching TRBD1 (6 bases). The germline V gene encodes CDR1 MDHEN and CDR2 SYDVKM. CDR3 length: 15 amino acids. Trimming took off 6 bases at V and 7 bases at J, with 18 bases between the two ends. This CDR3 is CASRGSTGLGGELFF. The CDR3 DNA reads TGTGCCAGCAGGGGCAGTACAGGGCTCGGCGGGGAGCTGTTTTTT.

J is TRBJ1-5 and V is TRBV9, with D perhaps TRBD1 (6 bases). The CDR3 spans 16 residues. The V end was cut by 3 bases, the J end by 3 bases, with 16 bases between. Per germline, CDR1 SGDLS and CDR2 YYNGEE. Here the CDR3 reads CASSEDGGANNQPQHF. The CDR3 region has the DNA TGTGCCAGCAGCGAGGACGGGGGGGCTAACAATCAGCCCCAGCATTTT. Filled out from reference TRBV9 and TRBJ1-5, the complete variable domain reads DSGVTQTPKHLITATGQRVTLRCSPRSGDLSVYWYQQSLDQGLQFLIQYYNGEERAKGNILERFSAQQFPDLHSELNLSSLELGDSALYFCASSEDGGANNQPQHFGDGTRLSIL.

CDR3 region: CASSVVELAGGEQFF. CDR3 sequence (DNA): TGTGCCAGCAGCGTAGTTGAACTAGCGGGAGGGGAGCAGTTCTTC. This chain links TRBV9 with TRBJ2-1; TRBD2 agrees at 13 bases. V dropped 0 bases and J dropped 10; count of bases not matched to a gene: 4. The CDR3 sequence is 15 residues long. Germline V gene lookup returns CDR1 SGDLS and CDR2 YYNGEE.

This clone was found once. The gene calls are TRBV2 and TRBJ2-3; D might be TRBD1 (6 bases). Trimming removed 9 bases from V and 2 bases from J, with 15 bases in between. CDR3 length equals 14 residues. Germline-derived CDR1 and CDR2 are SNHLY and FYNNEI. The CDR3 is CARAQQGYTDTQYF. The CDR3 DNA sequence: TGTGCCAGGGCTCAACAGGGATACACAGATACGCAGTATTTT.

The gene calls are TRBV6-4 and TRBJ2-6, with 9 nucleotides matching TRBD2. The CDR3 is 17 amino acids. The junction had 2 bases not matched to a gene; V was cut back by 0 bases and J by 2 bases. From germline, CDR1 is MRHNA and CDR2 SNTAGT. For the CDR3, the DNA is TGTGCCAGCAGTGACTCGTCTAGCGGGACTGGGGCCAACGTCCTGACTTTC. Protein: CASSDSSSGTGANVLTF.

The chain joins TRBV7-9 to TRBJ2-7; 10 positions match TRBD2. V was clipped by 2 bases and J by 4 bases; unmatched bases: 5. CDR3 size: 15 residues. Germline CDR1 and CDR2: SEHNR and FQNEAQ (reference sequence). The CDR3 nucleotides are TGTGCCAGCAGCTTAAGCGGGAGGGGTGGTTACGAGCAGTACTTC. It translates to CASSLSGRGGYEQYF. Based on the CDR3 plus reference TRBV7-9 and TRBJ2-7, the full variable domain is DTGVSQNPRHKITKRGQNVTFRCDPISEHNRLYWYRQTLGQGPEFLTYFQNEAQLEKSRLLSDRFSAERPKGSFSTLEIQRTEQGDSAMYLCASSLSGRGGYEQYFGPGTRLTVT.

The chain carries TRBV5-4 and TRBJ2-5, with 11 bases matching TRBD2. The CDR3 sequence is 17 residues long. The germline V gene encodes CDR1 SGHNT and CDR2 YYREEE (reference sequence). The trim removed 4 bases at V and 5 bases at J, leaving 13 bases unmatched. The CDR3 here is CASSTIAGGPVEETQYF. The CDR3 DNA reads as TGTGCCAGCAGCACCATAGCGGGAGGGCCGGTCGAGGAGACCCAGTACTTC.

DNA of the CDR3: TGTGCCAGCTCAGCGGGACAGGGGTACGAGCAGTACTTC. This translates into CASSAGQGYEQYF. The chain combines TRBV18 with TRBJ2-7; 10 positions agree with TRBD1. The germline V gene encodes CDR1 KGHSH and CDR2 LQKENI. The CDR3 is 13 amino acids. The V segment lost 5 bases and the J segment 4 bases; nucleotides outside the gene matches: 2.

The rearrangement joins TRBV5-1 to TRBJ2-7, with 13 bases lining up with TRBD2. Trimming cost V 0 bases and J 11 bases; bases outside gene matches: 11. Germline V lookup: CDR1 SGHRS, CDR2 YFSETQ. The CDR3 covers 16 residues. CDR3 DNA: TGCGCCAGCAGCTTGGACCCGCCGGGACTAGCGGGAAATGAGTACTTC. Protein: CASSLDPPGLAGNEYF.